The entry below describes one T cell receptor beta chain. The antigen remains unidentified. The record originates from a study of neoadjuvant anti-PD-1 for oral cavity cancer. Study at large: Before surgery, most patients got three to four biweekly 3 mg/kg nivolumab doses. Patients without progression got a fourth dose around day 43.

Profiled with immunoSEQ multiplex PCR; TCRdb holds only in-frame clones, not every one. The sample includes over 10,000 clones, over 70% of them seen just once. Study-level findings and limits: Only three patients per response group were TCR-analyzed; validation needed. Higher pretreatment blood Treg/Th17 ratios correlated with higher pretreatment blood and lower post-treatment tumor TCRbeta clonality.

Time point noted: after neoadjuvant nivolumab, at surgical resection. V shed 3 bases and J 7 bases; nucleotides not matched to a gene: 3. Germline CDR1 reads GTSNPN; CDR2 reads SVGIG (reference sequence). This CDR3 is 14 amino acids long. The sample here was PBMCs, taken after nivolumab (anti-PD-1) treatment. This TCR derives from a person aged 40 to 85 with oral cavity squamous cell carcinoma. The chain is built from TRBV30 and TRBJ2-1; the match to TRBD2 covers 13 bases. CDR3 region: CAWSRTSGSNEQFF. CDR3 bases: TGTGCCTGGAGCCGGACTAGCGGGAGTAATGAGCAGTTCTTC.